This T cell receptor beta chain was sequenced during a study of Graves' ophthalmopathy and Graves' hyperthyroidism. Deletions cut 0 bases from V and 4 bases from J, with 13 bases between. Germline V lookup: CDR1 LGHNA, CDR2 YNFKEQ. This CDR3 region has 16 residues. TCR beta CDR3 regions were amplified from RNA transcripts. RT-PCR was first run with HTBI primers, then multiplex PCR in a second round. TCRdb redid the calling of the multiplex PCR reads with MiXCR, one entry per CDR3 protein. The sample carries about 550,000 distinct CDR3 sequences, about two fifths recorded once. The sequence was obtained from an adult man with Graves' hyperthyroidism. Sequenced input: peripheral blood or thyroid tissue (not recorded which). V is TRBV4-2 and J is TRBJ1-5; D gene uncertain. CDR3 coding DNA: TGTGCCAGCAGCCAAGAGGCACAGAGTGGAAATCAGCCCCAGCATTTT. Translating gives CASSQEAQSGNQPQHF.